The TCR beta chain described here comes from a study of cytomegalovirus exposure and HLA in healthy donors. Findings and limits, study-wide: With high specificity and sensitivity, the classifier reportedly diagnosed cytomegalovirus status. Most CMV-associated TCR beta chains were later found to appear HLA-restricted.

This CDR3 contains 18 residues. Per germline, CDR1 SGHDT and CDR2 YYEEEE. With 4 bases clipped from V and 2 bases from J, the junction kept 17 bases outside the gene matches. This clone has just one count. Its antigen is undetermined. The PCR made use of 60 Vbeta and 13 Jbeta primers. Assay used: immunoSEQ multiplex PCR; TCRdb lists only in-frame clones, some missing. The sample consists of about 120,000 clones, around 75% of them appearing once. The gene calls are TRBV5-6 and TRBJ2-7, with 8 nucleotides matching TRBD1. The TCR comes from a woman aged 45 to 65 in good health and CMV-seronegative. Sequenced input: PBMCs. The DNA for the CDR3 is TGTGCCAGCAGCCCACCCTGGGGCCTGACAGGGGTGCCCTACGAGCAGTACTTC. It encodes CASSPPWGLTGVPYEQYF. The full variable domain, its missing parts supplied by reference TRBV5-6 and TRBJ2-7, is DAGVTQSPTHLIKTRGQQVTLRCSPKSGHDTVSWYQQALGQGPQFIFQYYEEEERQRGNFPDRFSGHQFPNYSSELNVNALLLGDSALYLCASSPPWGLTGVPYEQYFGPGTRLTVT.